Many counts were recorded for the clone carrying this TCR beta chain. Its specificity is not known. The patients, who ranged from 18 to 65 in age, presented with newly diagnosed hyperthyroidism lasting under 2 months. Uncontrolled infection, other autoimmune disease, pregnancy or lactation disqualified patients from enrolment. After removal of 4 bases from V and 5 bases from J, the junction contained 4 bases not matched to a gene. The CDR3 spans 14 residues. Germline CDR1 is MNHNS and CDR2 is SASEGT. This entry is derived from a study of T cells in Graves' hyperthyroidism and ophthalmopathy. The study, taken as a whole, reports: Stable hyperthyroidism and ophthalmopathy were separated using 13 V-J signatures.

Amplified TCR beta CDR3 regions came from RNA transcripts. The HTBI primer set served for first-round RT-PCR of the TCR CDR3. In TCRdb, the multiplex PCR reads were re-called with MiXCR into one record per CDR3 protein. The sample has some 270,000 distinct CDR3 sequences, approximately 13% seen once. The clonotype was recovered from a woman aged 35 to 49 with Graves' hyperthyroidism. The rearrangement uses TRBV6-1 and TRBJ2-7; 11 bases agree with TRBD2. Sequenced input: blood. CDR3 region: CASSVTSGKDEQYF. DNA for the CDR3: TGTGCCAGCAGTGTGACTAGCGGGAAGGACGAGCAGTACTTC.